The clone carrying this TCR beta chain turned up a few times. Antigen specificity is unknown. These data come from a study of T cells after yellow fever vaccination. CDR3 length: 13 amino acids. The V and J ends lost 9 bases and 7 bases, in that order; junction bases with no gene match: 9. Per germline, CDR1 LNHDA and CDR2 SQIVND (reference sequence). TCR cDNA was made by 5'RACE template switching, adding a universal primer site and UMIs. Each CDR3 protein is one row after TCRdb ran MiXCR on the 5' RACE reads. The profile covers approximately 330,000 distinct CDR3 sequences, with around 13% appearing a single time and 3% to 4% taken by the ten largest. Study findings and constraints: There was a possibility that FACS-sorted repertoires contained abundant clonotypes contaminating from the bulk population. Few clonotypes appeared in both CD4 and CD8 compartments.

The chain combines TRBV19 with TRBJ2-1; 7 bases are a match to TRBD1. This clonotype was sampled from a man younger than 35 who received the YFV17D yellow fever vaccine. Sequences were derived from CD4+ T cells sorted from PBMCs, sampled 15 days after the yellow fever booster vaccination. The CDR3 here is CASLQGTRNEQFF. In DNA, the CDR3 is TGTGCCAGCCTACAGGGGACGCGAAATGAGCAGTTCTTC. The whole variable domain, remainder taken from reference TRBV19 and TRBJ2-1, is DGGITQSPKYLFRKEGQNVTLSCEQNLNHDAMYWYRQDPGQGLRLIYYSQIVNDFQKGDIAEGYSVSREKKESFPLTVTSAQKNPTAFYLCASLQGTRNEQFFGPGTRLTVL.